The entry below gives a single T cell receptor (beta chain) sequence along with its context. The entry originates in a study of blood T cell repertoires in COVID-19. For the study at large: Sample material is recorded as cDNA or gDNA derived from T cells, B-cell-depleted T cells, or PBMCs.

Assay: immunoSEQ multiplex PCR; the TCRdb copy retains only in-frame clones and omits some. The sample lists more than 95,000 clones, about 91% occurring once. Trimming took off 4 bases at V and 2 bases at J, with 15 bases between the two ends. Germline CDR1 KGHSH, CDR2 LQKENI. The CDR3 totals 16 residues. Sequencing used peripheral blood. The V gene is TRBV18, the J gene TRBJ1-5; unclear D gene. This receptor was taken from a human donor in a cohort sampled during active COVID-19. CDR3 DNA sequence: TGTGCCAGCTCACGCGCAGAGGGAAGGGGCAATCAGCCCCAGCATTTT. Translated, it gives CASSRAEGRGNQPQHF. The variable domain in full, completed from reference TRBV18 and TRBJ1-5, reads NAGVMQNPRHLVRRRGQEARLRCSPMKGHSHVYWYRQLPEEGLKFMVYLQKENIIDESGMPKERFSAEFPKEGPSILRIQQVVRGDSAAYFCASSRAEGRGNQPQHFGDGTRLSIL.